A single sample gave rise to the 22 T cell receptor beta chains below, sequenced in a study of glioma-infiltrating T cells. Using RNA template, CDR3s of TCR alpha and beta were amplified with iRepertoire arm-PCR. TCRdb fed the multiplex PCR reads into MiXCR, producing one record per CDR3 protein. This sample has 170,000 or so distinct CDR3 sequences; around 42% occur once, and the top ten carry 4% to 6.5%. Sequenced sample: glioma tissue, nonneoplastic brain tissue, or PBMCs (not recorded which). All receptors come from a human donor with low-grade glioma or glioblastoma, undergoing nonglioma brain surgery, or in good health (not recorded which).

This clonotype was seen repeatedly, ten times or more. This rearrangement joins TRBV7-9 to TRBJ1-2; D not resolved. The V and J ends lost 2 bases and 1 base respectively, with 8 bases between them. This CDR3 comprises 14 residues. Germline assignment: CDR1 SEHNR and CDR2 FQNEAQ (reference sequence). The DNA for the CDR3 is TGTGCCAGCAGCTTACCTAATCTTAACTATGGCTACACCTTC. Residues: CASSLPNLNYGYTF.

This clonotype was counted many times. The genes are TRBV7-8 and TRBJ2-1; tentatively, D is TRBD1 (6 bases). This CDR3 contains 14 residues. With 6 bases removed from V and 3 bases from J, the gap between germline ends came to 12 bases. Germline values: CDR1 SGHVS, CDR2 FQNEAQ. DNA of the CDR3: TGTGCCAGCAGTCAGACAGGATACTACAATGAGCAGTTCTTC. Amino acid sequence: CASSQTGYYNEQFF.

Concerning this clonotype: A single base separates this from a much larger clone, so it may be a read error. The chain recombines TRBV6-5 with TRBJ2-2; 7 bases fit TRBD2. CDR1 MNHEY and CDR2 SVGAGI come from the germline V gene. This CDR3 region has 14 residues. The CDR3 spells CASSYLPEAGEQFF. The CDR3 DNA sequence: TGTGCCAGCAGTTACCTTCCGGAGGCGGGGGAGCAGTTTTTT.

This clonotype was recorded a few times. This chain uses TRBV7-9 with TRBJ2-5; TRBD2 matches at 10 bases. This CDR3 has 14 residues. Germline CDR1 SEHNR, CDR2 FQNEAQ (reference sequence). Losses at the gene ends were 5 bases for V and 3 bases for J; bases not matched to a gene: 3. In nucleotides, the CDR3 is TGTGCCAGCAGCCAACTAGCGGGAAAAGAGACCCAGTACTTC. Residues: CASSQLAGKETQYF. Using reference TRBV7-9 and TRBJ2-5 for the parts outside the CDR3, the full variable domain is DTGVSQNPRHKITKRGQNVTFRCDPISEHNRLYWYRQTLGQGPEFLTYFQNEAQLEKSRLLSDRFSAERPKGSFSTLEIQRTEQGDSAMYLCASSQLAGKETQYFGPGTRLLVL.

About this clonotype itself: A much larger clone differs by one base, so this may be a read error. J is TRBJ2-1 and V is TRBV20-1; TRBD2 agrees at 8 bases. Germline values: CDR1 DFQATT, CDR2 SNEGSKA (reference sequence). This CDR3 is built from 16 residues. J lost 5 bases, V lost 0 bases, and 9 bases had no gene match. The DNA of the CDR3 is TGCAGTGCTAGAGATTGGGGACTAGGGCCCAACAATGAGCAGTTCTTC. Translating gives CSARDWGLGPNNEQFF.

Details on this clonotype: The conserved closing phenylalanine or tryptophan is absent in this CDR3, likely reflecting a read error. The chain combines TRBV20-1 with TRBJ1-2, with no clear D. Germline loops: CDR1 DFQATT, CDR2 SNEGSKA (reference sequence). Trimming removed 2 bases from V and 6 bases from J, with 19 bases in between. The CDR3 length is 15 residues. The CDR3 DNA sequence: TGCAGTGCTAGAATCGCCGAGGCTGGCTATGATGGCTACACCTTA. It specifies CSARIAEAGYDGYTL.

V usage is TRBV5-1 and J usage is TRBJ2-1; 9 positions match TRBD2. With 3 bases clipped from V and 0 bases from J, the junction kept 4 bases outside the gene matches. The CDR3 spans 16 residues. Germline lookup yields CDR1 SGHRS and CDR2 YFSETQ. DNA of the CDR3: TGCGCCAGCAGCTCGGGGACTAGCCGCTCCTACAATGAGCAGTTCTTC. Protein sequence: CASSSGTSRSYNEQFF.

Remarks on this clonotype: A much larger clone sits a single nucleotide away, making a read error possible. V gene TRBV27 combines with J gene TRBJ2-3; TRBD2 matches 7 bases. CDR1 MNHEY and CDR2 SMNVEV come from the germline V gene (reference sequence). With V trimmed by 5 bases and J by 2 bases, 10 bases remained unmatched. The length of the CDR3 is 16 residues. CDR3 loop: CASSGRACSVTDTQYF. CDR3 nucleotides: TGTGCCAGCAGTGGGAGGGCCTGTTCGGTCACAGATACGCAGTATTTT.

CDR3 sequence: CASTRTRGTSGRNEQFF. Written as DNA, the CDR3 is TGTGCCAGCACTCGAACCCGGGGGACTAGCGGGAGAAATGAGCAGTTCTTC. This rearrangement joins TRBV2 to TRBJ2-1; 14 bases fit TRBD2. CDR3 length: 17 amino acids. Unmatched junction bases numbered 12, after V lost 7 bases and J lost 7 bases. Per germline, CDR1 SNHLY and CDR2 FYNNEI.

This clonotype was recorded a few times. CDR3 loop: CASSVADFADTQYF. For the CDR3, the DNA is TGTGCCAGCAGCGTAGCGGATTTTGCAGATACGCAGTATTTT. The chain recombines TRBV9 with TRBJ2-3; no definite D call. The germline V and J ends were trimmed by 0 bases and 4 bases, with 9 bases remaining between them. The CDR3 length is 14 residues. Germline V gene lookup returns CDR1 SGDLS and CDR2 YYNGEE.

A remark on this clonotype: A single base separates this from a much larger clone, so it may be a read error. The V call is TRBV11-2, the J call TRBJ2-1, with a tentative D call TRBD1 (6 bases). V lost 4 bases to trimming and J lost 8 bases, with 18 bases between them. Per the germline V gene, CDR1 is SGHAT and CDR2 is FQNNGV. CDR3 length: 15 residues. The CDR3 reads CASSSDSPTVDEQFF. In nucleotides, the CDR3 is TGTGCCAGCAGCTCGGACAGTCCTACTGTAGATGAGCAGTTCTTC. Complete variable domain (other parts from reference TRBV11-2 and TRBJ2-1): EAGVAQSPRYKIIEKRQSVAFWCNPISGHATLYWYQQILGQGPKLLIQFQNNGVVDDSQLPKDRFSAERLKGVDSTLKIQPAKLEDSAVYLCASSSDSPTVDEQFFGPGTRLTVL.

This clonotype appeared a single time. Since a much larger clone is just one base distant, this may be a read error. The chain couples TRBV25-1 to TRBJ2-1; 7 bases map to TRBD2. The trim removed 6 bases at V and 10 bases at J, leaving 12 bases unmatched. Germline CDR1 reads MGHDK; CDR2 reads SYGVNS. The CDR3 is made up of 14 amino acids. CDR3 residues: CASRPGLSGFEQFF. The CDR3 DNA sequence: TGTGCCAGCAGACCGGGACTATCGGGCTTCGAGCAGTTCTTC.

The chain combines TRBV18 with TRBJ2-3, with TRBD1 matching 7 bases. CDR3 length equals 14 residues. With V trimmed by 5 bases and J by 4 bases, 6 bases remained unmatched. Germline values: CDR1 KGHSH, CDR2 LQKENI. DNA of the CDR3: TGTGCCAGCTCAGCGAACAGGGGAGCAGATACGCAGTATTTT. This encodes CASSANRGADTQYF.

The genes are TRBV2 and TRBJ2-5, with D possibly being TRBD1 (5 bases). CDR1 and CDR2 from the germline V gene are SNHLY and FYNNEI. V was clipped by 4 bases and J by 3 bases, with 9 bases between them. This CDR3 has 13 residues. The CDR3 here is CASSVLTEETQYF. Written as DNA, the CDR3 is TGTGCCAGCAGTGTGTTGACAGAAGAGACCCAGTACTTC.

Concerning this clonotype: The CDR3 does not close with the conserved phenylalanine or tryptophan, likely indicating a read error. This chain links TRBV28 with TRBJ2-7; D is perhaps TRBD1 or TRBD2 (6 bases each). The germline V gene encodes CDR1 MDHEN and CDR2 SYDVKM. The CDR3 covers 13 residues. The CDR3 sequence: CASSERGRYEQYL. The CDR3 bases are TGTGCGAGCAGTGAACGGGGGCGCTACGAGCAGTACCTC.

The gene calls are TRBV12-3 or TRBV12-4 and TRBJ2-1; the D gene is possibly TRBD2 (7 bases). V gave up 5 bases and J gave up 7 bases, with 15 bases separating them. There are 14 residues in the CDR3. The CDR3 sequence: CASSLGAGDNEQFF. CDR3 DNA sequence: TGTGCCAGCAGTCTGGGGGCGGGAGATAATGAGCAGTTCTTC.

This clonotype was detected ten times or more. V usage is TRBV11-2 and J usage is TRBJ2-3; 9 bases align to TRBD1. CDR3 length: 14 amino acids. The J segment lost 4 bases and the V segment lost 5 bases, leaving 4 bases of the junction unmatched. Germline CDR1 reads SGHAT; CDR2 reads FQNNGV. The CDR3 loop is CASSPGQGSDTQYF. Here the CDR3 DNA reads TGTGCCAGCAGCCCAGGACAGGGGTCAGATACGCAGTATTTT.

This clonotype was seen a few times. The chain carries TRBV7-8 and TRBJ2-7; no firm D call. CDR3 length equals 15 residues. V was cut by 5 bases and J by 2 bases, with 16 bases left in between. From germline, CDR1 is SGHVS and CDR2 FQNEAQ. The chain's CDR3 is CASSPPVQLTYEQYF. CDR3 nucleotide sequence: TGTGCCAGCAGCCCCCCCGTGCAGCTCACCTACGAGCAGTACTTC.

The genes are TRBV4-2 and TRBJ2-3, with D maybe TRBD2 (6 bases). Trimming removed 7 bases at V and 0 bases at J, with 17 bases between. Germline CDR1 LGHNA, CDR2 YNFKEQ. The CDR3 loop spans 16 amino acids. In DNA form, the CDR3 reads TGTGCCAGCAACGATTCGGGACTTTCTAGCACAGATACGCAGTATTTT. Its protein is CASNDSGLSSTDTQYF.

The chain employs TRBV12-3 or TRBV12-4 and TRBJ2-5; D gene ambiguous. The CDR3 contains 13 residues. V shed 6 bases and J shed 4 bases, with 12 bases lying between them. The CDR3 protein is CASSSTRGETQYF. CDR3 sequence (DNA): TGTGCCAGCAGCTCGACGCGAGGAGAGACCCAGTACTTC.

The chain links TRBV19 to TRBJ2-4; 10 nucleotides agree with TRBD1. This CDR3 contains 13 residues. CDR1 and CDR2 (germline): LNHDA, SQIVND (reference sequence). V lost 5 bases and J lost 9; bases outside the gene matches: 4. This chain's CDR3 is CASSVGQGSIQYF. The CDR3 bases are TGTGCCAGTAGTGTGGGACAGGGGAGCATTCAGTACTTC.

This clonotype was observed many times. The rearrangement links TRBV20-1 to TRBJ2-3; D possibly corresponds to TRBD2 (6 bases). Deletions cut 3 bases from V and 5 bases from J, with 15 bases between. The CDR3 contains 14 residues. From germline, CDR1 is DFQATT and CDR2 SNEGSKA (reference sequence). As DNA, the CDR3 is TGCAGTGCTAGCCGGGACTTAACTATAGATACGCAGTATTTT. Translating it yields CSASRDLTIDTQYF.